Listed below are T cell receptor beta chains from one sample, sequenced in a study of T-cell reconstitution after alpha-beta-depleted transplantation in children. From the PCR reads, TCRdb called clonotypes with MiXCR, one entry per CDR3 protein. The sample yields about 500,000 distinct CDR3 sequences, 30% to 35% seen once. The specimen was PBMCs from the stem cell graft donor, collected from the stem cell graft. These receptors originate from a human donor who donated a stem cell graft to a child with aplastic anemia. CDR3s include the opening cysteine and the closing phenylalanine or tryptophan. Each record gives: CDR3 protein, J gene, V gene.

CDR3aa: CASSLDLPNFSYEQYF; j_gene: TRBJ2-7; v_gene: TRBV7-8
CDR3aa: CASSPNGLAGNEQYF; j_gene: TRBJ2-7; v_gene: TRBV7-3
CDR3aa: CASSIPAGELFF; j_gene: TRBJ2-2; v_gene: TRBV19
CDR3aa: CASSGGTGGGTDTQYF; j_gene: TRBJ2-3; v_gene: TRBV6-1
CDR3aa: CASSGEGGVGELFF; j_gene: TRBJ2-2; v_gene: TRBV9
CDR3aa: CASSPTTRPYNSPLHF; j_gene: TRBJ1-6; v_gene: TRBV27
CDR3aa: CASSYAPSDNEQFF; j_gene: TRBJ2-1; v_gene: TRBV6-5
CDR3aa: CASSLVRGQGVFSNQPQHF; j_gene: TRBJ1-5; v_gene: TRBV11-2
CDR3aa: CSVTPTNSYEQYF; j_gene: TRBJ2-7; v_gene: TRBV29-1
CDR3aa: CASSPGTGGFQETQYF; j_gene: TRBJ2-5; v_gene: TRBV12-3/TRBV12-4
CDR3aa: CSASRTGTEAFF; j_gene: TRBJ1-1; v_gene: TRBV20-1
CDR3aa: CASSLLHASATYTDTQYF; j_gene: TRBJ2-3; v_gene: TRBV7-6
CDR3aa: CSAIFAGAPEAFF; j_gene: TRBJ1-1; v_gene: TRBV20-1
CDR3aa: CSVEERENIQYF; j_gene: TRBJ2-4; v_gene: TRBV29-1
CDR3aa: CSAFLLAEYPDTQYF; j_gene: TRBJ2-3; v_gene: TRBV20-1
CDR3aa: CSETGGGETQYF; j_gene: TRBJ2-5; v_gene: TRBV29-1
CDR3aa: CAISVEGYEQYF; j_gene: TRBJ2-7; v_gene: TRBV10-3
CDR3aa: CASSLAPGGIEGYTF; j_gene: TRBJ1-2; v_gene: TRBV7-2
CDR3aa: CSAITGTGAVGVTEAFF; j_gene: TRBJ1-1; v_gene: TRBV20-1
CDR3aa: CASSSGGPKGAQHF; j_gene: TRBJ1-5; v_gene: TRBV6-5
CDR3aa: CASSEGTDSNQPQHF; j_gene: TRBJ1-5; v_gene: TRBV7-9
CDR3aa: CASSLLSGPSSPLHF; j_gene: TRBJ1-6; v_gene: TRBV7-8
CDR3aa: CASRRDRFTAETQYF; j_gene: TRBJ2-5; v_gene: TRBV12-3/TRBV12-4
CDR3aa: CASSEQGAGEQYF; j_gene: TRBJ2-7; v_gene: TRBV6-1
CDR3aa: CASSETGALEETQYF; j_gene: TRBJ2-5; v_gene: TRBV7-9
CDR3aa: CASSLAESSGRAVYNEQFF; j_gene: TRBJ2-1; v_gene: TRBV5-4
CDR3aa: CASSSRGGGSAADTQYF; j_gene: TRBJ2-3; v_gene: TRBV19